The clone carrying this TCR beta chain came up many times. Its specificity is not known. Germline lookup yields CDR1 DFQATT and CDR2 SNEGSKA (reference sequence). V was clipped by 2 bases and J by 1 base, with 0 bases between them. The CDR3 runs 10 residues. The iRepertoire nested amplicon-rescue multiplex PCR amplified TCR alpha and beta CDR3s from RNA. MiXCR was run by TCRdb on the multiplex PCR reads, yielding one entry per CDR3 protein. The sample has 300,000 to 450,000 distinct CDR3 sequences, roughly two fifths seen once. This sample stems from a study of glioma-infiltrating T cells. Study-wide context: Presurgical dexamethasone in glioma patients lasted six or fewer days. Sequencing aimed for about 4- to 11-fold coverage of about 940,000 peripheral T cells. Study-level points and caveats: Very few CDR3 sequences were shared between tissue and blood. Gliomas, especially low-grade, showed above-expected tissue-blood divergence; non-neoplastic patients showed below.

The chain has TRBV20-1 and TRBJ2-7; D ambiguous. The clonotype originates from a human donor with low-grade glioma or glioblastoma, undergoing nonglioma brain surgery, or in good health (not recorded which). What was sequenced was glioma tissue, nonneoplastic brain tissue, or PBMCs (not recorded which). DNA for the CDR3: TGCAGTGCTAGATCCTACGAGCAGTACTTC. This sequence encodes CSARSYEQYF.